One TCR beta chain is described in this entry. The J segment lost 6 bases and the V segment lost 5 bases, leaving 4 bases of the junction unmatched. CDR3 length: 14 amino acids. CDR1 is PRHDT and CDR2 is FYEKMQ in the germline V gene (reference sequence). The sample is drawn from a study of cytomegalovirus exposure and HLA in healthy donors. 60 Vbeta and 13 Jbeta primers were used in PCR. Clones were read by immunoSEQ multiplex PCR, and TCRdb kept only the in-frame ones, dropping some. Here the sample spans about 110,000 clones, about 75% being singletons. The rearrangement joins TRBV13 to TRBJ1-4; 9 nucleotides align to TRBD1. This receptor was obtained from a man aged 35 to 55 in good health and CMV-seronegative. The sample comprised PBMCs. The CDR3 reads CASSETGGDEKLFF. DNA of the CDR3: TGTGCCAGCAGCGAGACAGGGGGGGATGAAAAACTGTTTTTT.